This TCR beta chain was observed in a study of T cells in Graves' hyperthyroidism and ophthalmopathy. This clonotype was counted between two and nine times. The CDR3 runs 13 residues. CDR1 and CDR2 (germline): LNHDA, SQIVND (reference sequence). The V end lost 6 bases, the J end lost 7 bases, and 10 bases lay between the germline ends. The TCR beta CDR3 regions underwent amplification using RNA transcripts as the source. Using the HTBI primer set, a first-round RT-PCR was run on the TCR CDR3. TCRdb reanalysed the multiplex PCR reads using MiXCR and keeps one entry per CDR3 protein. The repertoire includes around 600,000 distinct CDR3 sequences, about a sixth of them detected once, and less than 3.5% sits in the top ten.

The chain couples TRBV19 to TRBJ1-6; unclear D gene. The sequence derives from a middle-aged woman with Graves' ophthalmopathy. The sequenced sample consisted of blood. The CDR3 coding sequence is TGTGCCAGTAGCCGCAAACAGAATTCACCCCTCCACTTT. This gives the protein CASSRKQNSPLHF.